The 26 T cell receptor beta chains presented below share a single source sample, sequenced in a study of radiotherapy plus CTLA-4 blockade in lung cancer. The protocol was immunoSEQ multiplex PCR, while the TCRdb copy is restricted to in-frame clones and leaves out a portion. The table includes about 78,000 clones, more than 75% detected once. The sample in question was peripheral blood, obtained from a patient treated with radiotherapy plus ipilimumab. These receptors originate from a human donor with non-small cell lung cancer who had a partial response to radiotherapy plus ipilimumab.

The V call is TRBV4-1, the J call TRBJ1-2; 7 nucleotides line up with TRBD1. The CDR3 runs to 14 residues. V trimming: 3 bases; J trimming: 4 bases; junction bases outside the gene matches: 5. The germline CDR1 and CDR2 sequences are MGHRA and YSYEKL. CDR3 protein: CASSQGDSPYGYTF. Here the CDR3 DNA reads TGCGCCAGCAGCCAGGGGGACAGTCCCTATGGCTACACCTTC.

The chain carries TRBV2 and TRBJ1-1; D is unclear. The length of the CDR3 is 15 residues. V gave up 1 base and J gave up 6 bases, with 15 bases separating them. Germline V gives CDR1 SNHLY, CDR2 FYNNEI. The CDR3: CASSEGATVNSEAFF. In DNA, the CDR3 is TGTGCCAGCAGTGAAGGGGCCACCGTAAATTCTGAAGCTTTCTTT.

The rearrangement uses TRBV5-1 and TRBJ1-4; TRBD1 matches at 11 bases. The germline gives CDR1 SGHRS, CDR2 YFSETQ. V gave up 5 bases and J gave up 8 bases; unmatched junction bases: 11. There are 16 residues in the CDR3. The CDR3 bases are TGCGCCAGCAGAACCGGGACAGGGGGGGGAATGGAAAAACTGTTTTTT. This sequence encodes CASRTGTGGGMEKLFF.

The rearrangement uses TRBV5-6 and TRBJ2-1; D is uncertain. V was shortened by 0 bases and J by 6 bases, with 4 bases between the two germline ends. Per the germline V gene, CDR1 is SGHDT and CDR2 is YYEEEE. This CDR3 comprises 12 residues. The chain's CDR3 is CASSLASNEQFF. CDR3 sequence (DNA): TGTGCCAGCAGCTTGGCATCCAATGAGCAGTTCTTC. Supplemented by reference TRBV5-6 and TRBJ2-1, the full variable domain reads DAGVTQSPTHLIKTRGQQVTLRCSPKSGHDTVSWYQQALGQGPQFIFQYYEEEERQRGNFPDRFSGHQFPNYSSELNVNALLLGDSALYLCASSLASNEQFFGPGTRLTVL.

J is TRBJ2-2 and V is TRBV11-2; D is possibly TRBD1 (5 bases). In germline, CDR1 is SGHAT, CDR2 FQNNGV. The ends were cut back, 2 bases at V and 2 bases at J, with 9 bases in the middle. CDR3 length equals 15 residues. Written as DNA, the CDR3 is TGTGCCAGCAGCTTAACTTGGACAAACACCGGGGAGCTGTTTTTT. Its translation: CASSLTWTNTGELFF.

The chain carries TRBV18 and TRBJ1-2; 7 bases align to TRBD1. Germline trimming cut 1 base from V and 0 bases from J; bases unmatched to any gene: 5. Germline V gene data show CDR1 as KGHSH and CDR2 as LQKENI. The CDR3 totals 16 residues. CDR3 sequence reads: CASSPLGQTANYGYTF. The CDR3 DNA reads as TGTGCCAGCTCACCACTGGGACAGACAGCTAACTATGGCTACACCTTC. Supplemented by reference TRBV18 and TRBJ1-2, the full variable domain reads NAGVMQNPRHLVRRRGQEARLRCSPMKGHSHVYWYRQLPEEGLKFMVYLQKENIIDESGMPKERFSAEFPKEGPSILRIQQVVRGDSAAYFCASSPLGQTANYGYTFGSGTRLTVV.

The CDR3 DNA is TGTGCCAGCAGCTCCACCGGGACAGGGGTAAATGAGCAGTTCTTC. Protein product: CASSSTGTGVNEQFF. The chain links TRBV7-3 to TRBJ2-1, with 10 bases identical to TRBD1. V lost 4 bases, J lost 7 bases, and 7 bases stayed unmatched. This CDR3 comprises 15 residues. Germline assignment: CDR1 SGHTA and CDR2 FQGTGA.

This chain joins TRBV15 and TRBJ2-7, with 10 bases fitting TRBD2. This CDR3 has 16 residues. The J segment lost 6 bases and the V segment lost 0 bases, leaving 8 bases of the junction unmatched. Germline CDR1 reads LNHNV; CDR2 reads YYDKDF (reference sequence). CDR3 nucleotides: TGTGCCACCAGCAGAGAACGTCTAGCGGGAGAGTTCGAGCAGTACTTC. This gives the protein CATSRERLAGEFEQYF.

The CDR3: CASRRGLAGKYNEQFF. The CDR3 nucleotides read TGTGCCAGCCGCCGGGGACTAGCGGGGAAGTACAATGAGCAGTTCTTC. The chain has TRBV7-8 and TRBJ2-1, with 13 bases fitting TRBD2. J gave up 4 bases and V 8 bases, and 8 bases lay outside the gene matches. This CDR3 region has 16 residues. The germline CDR1 and CDR2 sequences are SGHVS and FQNEAQ.

CDR3 DNA: TGTGCCAGCAGTTCAGGGCTGGTCAATCAGCCCCAGCATTTT. Its translation: CASSSGLVNQPQHF. The chain recombines TRBV27 with TRBJ1-5; weak D call: TRBD1 (5 bases). With 4 bases removed from V and 3 bases from J, the gap between germline ends came to 10 bases. Germline-derived CDR1 and CDR2 are MNHEY and SMNVEV (reference sequence). The CDR3 consists of 14 residues.

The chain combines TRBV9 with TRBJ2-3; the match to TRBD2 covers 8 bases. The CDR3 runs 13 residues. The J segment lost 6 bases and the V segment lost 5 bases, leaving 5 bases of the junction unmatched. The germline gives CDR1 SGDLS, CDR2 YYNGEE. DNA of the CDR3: TGTGCCAGCAGTGCTTCTAGCGGGGATACGCAGTATTTT. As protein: CASSASSGDTQYF. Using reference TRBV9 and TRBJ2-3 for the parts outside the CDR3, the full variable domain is DSGVTQTPKHLITATGQRVTLRCSPRSGDLSVYWYQQSLDQGLQFLIQYYNGEERAKGNILERFSAQQFPDLHSELNLSSLELGDSALYFCASSASSGDTQYFGPGTRLTVL.

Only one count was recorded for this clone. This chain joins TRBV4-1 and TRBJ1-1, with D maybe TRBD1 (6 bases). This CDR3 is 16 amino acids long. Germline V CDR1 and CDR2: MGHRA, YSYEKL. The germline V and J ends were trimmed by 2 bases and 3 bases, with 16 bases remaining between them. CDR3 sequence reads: CASSQTDGQRDTEAFF. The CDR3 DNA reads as TGCGCCAGCAGCCAAACAGATGGACAGAGGGACACTGAAGCTTTCTTT.

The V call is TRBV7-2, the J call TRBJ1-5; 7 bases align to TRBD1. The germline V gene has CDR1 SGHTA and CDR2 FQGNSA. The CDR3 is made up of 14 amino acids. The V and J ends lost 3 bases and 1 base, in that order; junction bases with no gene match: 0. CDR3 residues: CASSLDRSNQPQHF. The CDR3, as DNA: TGTGCCAGCAGCTTGGACAGGAGCAATCAGCCCCAGCATTTT.

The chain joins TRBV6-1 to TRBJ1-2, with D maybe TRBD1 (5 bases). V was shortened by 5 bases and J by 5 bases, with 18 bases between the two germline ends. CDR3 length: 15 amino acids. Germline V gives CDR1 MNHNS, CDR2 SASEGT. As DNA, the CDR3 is TGTGCCAGCAGTCCGCACCAGTCTGGGGCATATGGCTACACCTTC. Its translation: CASSPHQSGAYGYTF.

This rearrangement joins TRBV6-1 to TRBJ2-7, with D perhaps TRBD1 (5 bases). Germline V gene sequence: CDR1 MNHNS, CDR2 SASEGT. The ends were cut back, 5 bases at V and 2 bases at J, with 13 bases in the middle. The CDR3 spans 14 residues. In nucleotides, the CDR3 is TGTGCCAGCAGTCCCCTAGACAGAGCCTACGAGCAGTACTTC. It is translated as CASSPLDRAYEQYF.

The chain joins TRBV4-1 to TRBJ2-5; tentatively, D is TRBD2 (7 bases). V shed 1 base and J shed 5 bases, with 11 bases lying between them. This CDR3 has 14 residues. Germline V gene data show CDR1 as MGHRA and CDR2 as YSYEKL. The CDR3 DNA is TGCGCCAGCAGCCAAGCGGGGGGCCGTGAGACCCAGTACTTC. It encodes CASSQAGGRETQYF.

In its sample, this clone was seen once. The CDR3: CASSIKLAGGPGETQYF. CDR3 nucleotide sequence: TGTGCCAGCAGCATAAAGCTAGCGGGAGGGCCGGGAGAGACCCAGTACTTC. The V call is TRBV5-4, the J call TRBJ2-5; 12 bases line up with TRBD2. This CDR3 contains 17 residues. With V trimmed by 4 bases and J by 4 bases, 11 bases remained unmatched. The V gene's germline CDR1 is SGHNT and CDR2 YYREEE (reference sequence).

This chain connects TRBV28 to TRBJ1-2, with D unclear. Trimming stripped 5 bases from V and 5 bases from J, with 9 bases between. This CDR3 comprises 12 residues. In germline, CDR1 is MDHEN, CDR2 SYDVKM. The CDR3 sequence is CASSPPVYGYTF. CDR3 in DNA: TGTGCCAGCAGTCCCCCAGTTTATGGCTACACCTTC.

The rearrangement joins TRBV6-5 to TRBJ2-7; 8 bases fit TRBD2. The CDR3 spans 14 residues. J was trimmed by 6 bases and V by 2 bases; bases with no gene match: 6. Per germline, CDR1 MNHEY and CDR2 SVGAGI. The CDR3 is CASSYQREPVEQYF. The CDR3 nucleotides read TGTGCCAGCAGTTACCAGCGGGAGCCTGTCGAGCAGTACTTC.

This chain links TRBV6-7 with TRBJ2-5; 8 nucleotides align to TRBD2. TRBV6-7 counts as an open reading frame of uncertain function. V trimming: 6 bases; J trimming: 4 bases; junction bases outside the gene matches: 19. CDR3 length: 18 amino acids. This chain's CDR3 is CASSPNQGTSGSRETQYF. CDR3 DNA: TGTGCCAGCAGCCCCAACCAGGGAACTAGCGGATCGAGAGAGACCCAGTACTTC.

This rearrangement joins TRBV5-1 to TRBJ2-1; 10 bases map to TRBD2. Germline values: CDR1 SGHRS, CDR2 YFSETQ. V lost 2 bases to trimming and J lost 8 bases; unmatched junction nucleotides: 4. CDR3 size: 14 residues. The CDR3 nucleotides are TGCGCCAGCAGCTTCCTAGCGGGAGCCGATGAGCAGTTCTTC. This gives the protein CASSFLAGADEQFF.

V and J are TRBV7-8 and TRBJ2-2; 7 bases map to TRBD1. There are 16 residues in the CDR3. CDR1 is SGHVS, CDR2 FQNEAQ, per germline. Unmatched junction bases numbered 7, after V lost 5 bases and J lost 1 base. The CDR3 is CASSPPDRENTGELFF. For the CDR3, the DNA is TGTGCCAGCAGCCCCCCCGACAGGGAGAACACCGGGGAGCTGTTTTTT.

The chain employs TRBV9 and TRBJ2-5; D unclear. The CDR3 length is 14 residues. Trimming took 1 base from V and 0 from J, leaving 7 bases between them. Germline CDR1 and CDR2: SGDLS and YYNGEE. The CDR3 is CASSVLDYQETQYF. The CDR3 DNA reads TGTGCCAGCAGCGTACTAGATTACCAAGAGACCCAGTACTTC. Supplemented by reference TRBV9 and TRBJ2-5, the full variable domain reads DSGVTQTPKHLITATGQRVTLRCSPRSGDLSVYWYQQSLDQGLQFLIQYYNGEERAKGNILERFSAQQFPDLHSELNLSSLELGDSALYFCASSVLDYQETQYFGPGTRLLVL.

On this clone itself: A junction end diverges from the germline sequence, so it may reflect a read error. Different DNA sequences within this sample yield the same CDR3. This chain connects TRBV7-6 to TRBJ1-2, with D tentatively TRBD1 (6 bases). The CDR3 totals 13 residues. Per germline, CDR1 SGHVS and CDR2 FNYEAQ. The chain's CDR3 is CASSFGGLDGYTF. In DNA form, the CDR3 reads TGTGCCAGCAGCTTCGGGGGGCTTGATGGTTACACCTTC.

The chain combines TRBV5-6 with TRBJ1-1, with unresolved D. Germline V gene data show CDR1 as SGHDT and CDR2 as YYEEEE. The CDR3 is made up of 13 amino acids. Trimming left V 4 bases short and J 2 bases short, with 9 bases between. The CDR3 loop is CASSPPFNTEAFF. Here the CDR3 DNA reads TGTGCCAGCAGCCCCCCTTTTAACACTGAAGCTTTCTTT. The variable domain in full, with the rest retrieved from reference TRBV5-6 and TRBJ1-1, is DAGVTQSPTHLIKTRGQQVTLRCSPKSGHDTVSWYQQALGQGPQFIFQYYEEEERQRGNFPDRFSGHQFPNYSSELNVNALLLGDSALYLCASSPPFNTEAFFGQGTRLTVV.

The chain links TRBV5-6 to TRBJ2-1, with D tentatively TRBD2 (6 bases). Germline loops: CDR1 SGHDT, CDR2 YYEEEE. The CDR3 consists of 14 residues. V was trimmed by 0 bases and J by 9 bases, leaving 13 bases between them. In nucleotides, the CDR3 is TGTGCCAGCAGCTTGGATAGCGGTTGGCGTGAGCAGTTCTTC. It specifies CASSLDSGWREQFF.